This T cell receptor beta chain was captured by sequencing in a study of control samples from healthy donors and cancer patients (dated by TCRdb to the early 2020s). Libraries were built with the immunoSEQ multiplex PCR assay. The table was pulled from immuneACCESS by TCRdb, which kept in-frame rearrangements only. Such tables lose some clones; where checked, under half of the loss comes from unresolved V genes, and the rest has no known cause. In this sample the table shows about 110,000 clones, more than 85% of which occur a single time. Clones ranked in the top ten supply approximately 15% of the sample. The CDR3, from cysteine to phenylalanine, totals 13 residues. Only CDR3 DNA remains: 39 bases, in frame from the first base. V lost 2 bases and J lost 5 bases; the stretch between them is 8 bases long. For this clone: Its antigen is not yet known. It has no much larger one-base neighbor in the sample; base qualities were not kept.

The chain was built from TRBV12-3 or TRBV12-4 and TRBJ2-3; the D segment cannot be called with confidence. Sequenced: blood. The TCR was taken from a woman in her 50s in good health. Here is the DNA: TGTGCCAGCAGTTTATTTAAAGGAGATACGCAGTATTTT. Translated, it gives CASSLFKGDTQYF.